This T cell receptor beta chain was documented in a study of cytomegalovirus exposure and HLA in healthy donors listed by TCRdb under 2017. A note on the overall study: According to an earlier analysis of a few hundred of the donors, about 170 million T cells yielded roughly 110 million unique TCR beta sequences and more than 250 Gb of sequence data. About 320 gigabases of sequencing data and approximately 85 million unique TCR sequences were included in an early release covering 550 to 650 HLA-typed donors. Among the roughly 400 genotyped donors, 75% to 90% belonged to the genetic ancestry cluster associated with self-reported Caucasian donors. The study aimed to test whether signatures of past pathogen exposure could be identified by cataloging public T cell receptors. The T cell repertoires of around 670 subjects were profiled by immunosequencing and related to cytomegalovirus serostatus. In addition to the first cohort of 650 to 800 subjects, a separate validation cohort of approximately 110 different subjects was used. To predict cytomegalovirus infection status, the study combined high-throughput TCR immunosequencing, statistical association of individual TCRs with disease status, and machine learning. A later analysis re-analyzed previously published TCR beta repertoires from 660 or so donors and added high-resolution HLA genotyping to study TCR occurrence patterns. In the later analysis, no new phenotypic data were used to find candidate immune exposures; instead, reliance was placed on TCR beta sequences and their occurrence across donors. To decide whether each TCR beta V gene segment behaved as functional or pseudogenic, an earlier analysis of fewer than 750 of the donors relied on high-throughput TCR beta sequencing. Alongside the repertoire data, information on donor age, sex, ethnicity and CMV serostatus was compiled. In a later genetic analysis, genome-wide SNP genotypes for about 65% of the roughly 670 donors were used, and that subset was treated as a discovery cohort. All discovery cohort repertoires had been generated on a single sequencing platform. Both class I and class II loci were covered by HLA typing, at four-digit resolution. The number of donors typed differed by locus, with about 629-640 for A, B, C, DRB1 and DQB1, 522 for DQA1, some 570 for DPA1, and some 470 for DPB1. Roughly 5 DR-DQ haplotypes were handled as single units for association and clustering, since linkage in the cohort was strong. Among roughly 370 genotyped donors of the cohort, an average of roughly 240,000 unique TCR beta nucleotide sequences were sequenced per donor, roughly a sixth of them non-productive. Paper-wide results and their limitations: The authors suggested that the approach could potentially be generalized to other disease states and immunological phenotypes. Strong co-occurrence of HLA alleles, especially DR and DQ, made assigning TCR associations to individual alleles difficult. CMV serostatus was the only immune exposure information available for the cohort. A few of the identified cytomegalovirus-associated TCR beta chains were confirmed in vitro to be specific for cytomegalovirus antigens. A further reported finding was that TCR beta sequences accurately predicted the HLA-A and HLA-B alleles for most subjects in the first cohort. According to a later analysis, parvovirus B19, influenza, CMV and Epstein-Barr virus appeared linked to several top co-occurrence clusters. Specific HLA alleles were associated with roughly 17,000 TCR beta sequences at a false discovery rate of 0.05 in a later analysis. Approximately 16 rarely observed V segments, including chromosome 9 orphons, were excluded from the earlier analysis of approximately 500 of the donors because counts were too low. A later analysis found that most CMV-associated TCR beta chains appeared HLA-restricted, with HLA associations seemingly driven largely by CMV exposure. Only TCR beta chains were sequenced in this cohort, and the absence of alpha or paired-chain data limited detectable features. A cluster of highly shared sequence variants was judged likely to represent a technical artifact of the sequencing pipeline. Roughly uniform sequencing depth across donors was assumed in presence/absence analyses, although this assumption may not hold. In an earlier analysis of some 540 of the donors, most TCR beta V segments appeared in productive rearrangements about 87% or about 30% of the time, broadly matching IMGT annotations. An association between a missense DCLRE1C variant and V-gene and J-gene trimming of TCR beta chains was found in a later genetic analysis and replicated in an independent cohort. Linkage disequilibrium might explain the correlated functional status among segregating V segments, but an unknown experimental factor could not be excluded. According to a later analysis, TCR association rates differed among HLA loci, with DRB1 alleles showing the most associated TCRs and HLA-C alleles showing the fewest. While some public TCRs were present in many individuals, most TCR sequences turned up only very rarely across donors. The classifier was reported to diagnose cytomegalovirus status with high specificity and sensitivity in both the original and validation cohorts. In the study, 150 to 200 TCR beta chains were listed as associated with cytomegalovirus. Because the 87-base-pair reads could not distinguish some IMGT-functional V segments, including TRBV6-2 and TRBV6-3, those segments were excluded. In a later analysis, HLA-associated TCR beta chains were found to be more clonally expanded and to have lower generation probabilities than equally common non-associated chains. Because HLA typing was missing for some donors at each locus, association tests included only the typed subset. According to a later genetic analysis, donors in an Asian-associated ancestry cluster had fewer N-insertions in productive TCRs than the approximately 690-donor mean.

Library preparation was by the immunoSEQ multiplex PCR assay. The multiplex PCR relied on a mix of 60 forward primers for TCR Vbeta segments and 13 reverse primers for TCR Jbeta segments. Amplification of the CDR3 region of rearranged TCR beta genes was performed with a multiplex PCR assay on genomic DNA. Amplified TCR beta libraries were sequenced as 87-base-pair reads on the Illumina HiSeq System. Processing in the source paper ran as follows. A later analysis tallied tens of millions of unique TCR beta chains across the 666 repertoires, and around 12 million of those chains were shared by two or more donors. A nearest-neighbor algorithm error-corrected the raw reads and collapsed the reads into unique sequences, merging closely related sequences to remove PCR and sequencing errors. V, D and J gene segments were assigned by aligning CDR3 sequences to IMGT reference sequences. For a sequence to be retained, a match of at least six nucleotides was required to both a V gene segment and a J gene segment. A rearrangement counted as productive if the CDR3 had no stop codons and remained in frame with V and J, and every other rearrangement counted as non-productive. CDR3 was defined according to IMGT convention as the region running from the second conserved V-encoded cysteine to the conserved J-encoded phenylalanine. In an earlier analysis of some 550 of the donors, sequences lacking an unambiguous match to a single V gene segment were excluded. In an earlier analysis of 587 of the donors, a V segment was called functional when productive rearrangements were above 56.7%, and segregating when the standard deviation between donors exceeded 5%. A statistical classification framework was developed to diagnose cytomegalovirus status using the catalog of TCR beta chain sequences. In a later analysis, TCR nucleotide sequences were compared against IMGT/GENE-DB human TR gene sequences so that V and J genes could be assigned. The TCRdist pipeline was used in a later analysis to assign CDR3 sequences and most-parsimonious VDJ recombination scenarios. In a later analysis, each TCR beta chain was defined by its CDR3 amino acid sequence together with its V-gene family, and reads lacking a unique V-gene family were excluded. In a later analysis, 450 to 600 highly shared, low-generation-probability nucleotide sequences were removed to address suspected cross-contamination and a sequencing artifact. In a later analysis, a clonal expansion index was calculated for each public chain from normalized within-repertoire ranks of inferred template counts. In a later analysis, generation probabilities were computed using a VDJ recombination model fitted to out-of-frame rearrangements, and the results were checked against IGoR. In a later analysis, hypergeometric tests were used to score TCR-TCR, TCR-HLA and TCR-CMV co-occurrence, with a repertoire-size bias correction applied to TCR pairs. To estimate false discovery rates, a later analysis permuted the HLA or CMV assignments 20 times. A later analysis grouped co-occurring TCRs with DBSCAN, adding TCRdist sequence similarity when clustering within HLA-allele-positive subsets. For co-occurrence clustering, repertoires with fewer than 30,000 or more than 120,000 public chains were excluded, along with roughly 5 repertoires with anomalous nucleotide sharing. Held by TCRdb, this immuneACCESS table contains in-frame sequences only and omits some clones. Under half of the omission traces to an unresolved V gene where checked; the cause of the rest is unknown. That table is the source of V, J and clone size, and D and trimming were worked out from the DNA. This sample comprises 95,000 to 150,000 clones, roughly 80% of them detected only once. Together, the top ten hold approximately 3.6% of the sample.

Inclusive of the bounding cysteine and phenylalanine, the CDR3 is 15 residues long. The retained sequence is limited to the CDR3, 45 bases, with the frame set at the first base. Trimming takes 0 bases off V and 2 bases off J; junction bases not matched to a gene: 1. From the germline V gene, CDR1 is MRHNA and CDR2 is SNTAGT. Comments on this clone: It has no known antigen specificity. The input lacks base qualities; no much larger clone sits a single base away.

In total, approximately 700 healthy bone marrow donors made up the cohort. At the time of sampling, all cohort members were nominally healthy, though unrecorded immune exposures were likely present. The donor tested CMV seropositive and was one of the 289 seropositive cohort members. A peripheral blood sample was provided by each donor, and peripheral blood mononuclear cells were used for TCR beta sequencing. Genomic DNA was extracted from the blood cell samples with the Qiagen DNeasy Blood Extraction Kit. Sequencing was carried out using PBMCs. This clonotype was obtained from a middle-aged woman in good health and CMV-seropositive. The sequence joins TRBV6-4 to TRBJ2-3, with 8 central nucleotides matching TRBD1. The DNA sequence reads TGTGCCAGCAGTGACTCGGGACAGGCCACAGATACGCAGTATTTT. This sequence encodes CASSDSGQATDTQYF.